This is a list of T cell receptor beta chains from one sample in a study of T cell responses to AZD1222 COVID-19 vaccine. Using immunoSEQ multiplex PCR, the repertoire was profiled, and TCRdb retains in-frame clones only, with some absent. This table has roughly 130,000 clones, roughly 87% appearing once. Sequences were derived from peripheral blood, sampled on day 0 of AZD1222 vaccination. The receptors shown here come from an adult in good health. The CDR3 runs from the conserved cysteine through the conserved F or W. A D gene is named only where the DNA matches it firmly. Clone size appears in some rows only: once, few, many, or a class for an expanded clone.

V gene	J gene	D gene	clone size	CDR3 DNA	CDR3 protein
TRBV27	TRBJ1-6	.	once	TGTGCCACCTTGATCAGGGGCTCCTATAATTCACCCCTCCACTTT	CATLIRGSYNSPLHF
TRBV9	TRBJ1-2	TRBD1	.	TGTGCCAGCAGCGTAGCTACCCAGGGGGCTTTTAACGGCTACACCTTC	CASSVATQGAFNGYTF
TRBV3-1/TRBV3-2	TRBJ2-7	.	.	TGTGCCAGCAGCCAAGATGCCAACGAGCAGTACTTC	CASSQDANEQYF
TRBV18	TRBJ2-6	.	.	TGTGCCAGCTCAACCAACAGCCTAGGGGCCAACGTCCTGACTTTC	CASSTNSLGANVLTF
TRBV6-5	TRBJ2-7	TRBD2	.	TGTGCCAGCAGTAATAGCGGGGGGGCGGGAGAGCAGTACTTC	CASSNSGGAGEQYF
TRBV30	TRBJ1-1	.	once	TGTGCCTGGAGTGTAGCGGGTGCCACTGAAGCTTTCTTT	CAWSVAGATEAFF
TRBV18	TRBJ1-4	.	.	TGTGCCAGCTCTGGACAGTTAGCAACTAATGAAAAACTGTTTTTT	CASSGQLATNEKLFF
TRBV9	TRBJ1-3	.	.	TGTGCCAGCAGCGCACTTGGAGGGACAGGAAACACCATATATTTT	CASSALGGTGNTIYF
TRBV29-1	TRBJ1-4	.	once	TGCAGCGGAAAGGACGGCACAACTAATGAAAAACTGTTTTTT	CSGKDGTTNEKLFF
TRBV2	TRBJ2-3	TRBD2	.	TGTGCCAGCAGTGAAATAGCGGGAGAGAGCACAGATACGCAGTATTTT	CASSEIAGESTDTQYF
TRBV5-1	TRBJ2-2	.	once	TGCGCCAGCAGCCCGGAGGGGGGCGCGACCGGGGAGCTGTTTTTT	CASSPEGGATGELFF
TRBV24-1	TRBJ1-4	.	.	TGTGCCACCAGTGGGGAAGGGGAAGGCGAAAAACTGTTTTTT	CATSGEGEGEKLFF
TRBV28	TRBJ2-3	.	.	TGTGCCAGCAGCGGAGATACGCAGTATTTT	CASSGDTQYF
TRBV6-4	TRBJ2-3	.	.	TGTGCCAGCAGTGACAGGGGGGGCACAGATACGCAGTATTTT	CASSDRGGTDTQYF
TRBV30	TRBJ2-2	.	.	TGTGCCTGGAGGGCTGTAGGGGCCGGGGAGCTGTTTTTT	CAWRAVGAGELFF
TRBV27	TRBJ2-3	.	.	TGTGCCAGCAGTTTAGCGTTGTCGGTGCTAGGGGCCACAGATACGCAGTATTTT	CASSLALSVLGATDTQYF
TRBV5-1	TRBJ2-7	TRBD2	.	TGCGCCAGCAGCGCGGGGGGACTGAACTACGAGCAGTACTTC	CASSAGGLNYEQYF
TRBV5-4	TRBJ1-6	.	.	TGTGCCAGCAGACCCTCGGGGGGTTCACCCCTCCACTTT	CASRPSGGSPLHF
TRBV6-1	TRBJ1-1	.	few	TGTGCCAGCAGTGAGGAGGGGGACTCGGGAGCTTTCTTT	CASSEEGDSGAFF
TRBV27	TRBJ1-2	.	.	TGTGCCAGCAGTTCCGACCTGGAGGGGGGCATCTCTAGTGGCTACACCTTC	CASSSDLEGGISSGYTF
TRBV6-5	TRBJ1-2	.	.	TGTGCCAGCAGTTACGGAGACCAGGGAGGCGGCTACACCTTC	CASSYGDQGGGYTF
TRBV19	TRBJ1-1	.	.	TGTGCCAGAGGGGACCAACAGACCGTGAACACTGAAGCTTTCTTT	CARGDQQTVNTEAFF
TRBV9	TRBJ1-1	.	once	TGTGCCAGCAGCGTAGTTGGGACCGCAACCGAAGCTTTCTTT	CASSVVGTATEAFF
TRBV5-8	TRBJ1-1	TRBD1	.	TGTGCCAGCAGCTTAACACAGGGGGCGAACACTGAAGCTTTCTTT	CASSLTQGANTEAFF
TRBV28	TRBJ1-4	TRBD1	.	TGTGCCAGCACACGGACAGGGCGCGTTGAAAAACTGTTTTTT	CASTRTGRVEKLFF